The 28 T cell receptor beta chains below come from one sample, sequenced in a study of shared clonotypes between healthy human individuals. Clones were sequenced by immunoSEQ multiplex PCR, and TCRdb holds only the in-frame ones, with some missing. Here the sample spans about 1.5 million clones, roughly 97% being singletons. Specimen: naive CD4+ T cells sorted from blood. Subset in this sample: CD45RA+ positively selected. These receptors all stem from a man aged 25-45 years in good health.

For this clone: Other nucleotide sequences from this sample produce the same CDR3. The J gene is TRBJ2-7, the V gene TRBV5-6; perhaps TRBD1 as D (6 bases). CDR1 and CDR2 from the germline V gene are SGHDT and YYEEEE. This CDR3 region has 13 residues. The V gene lost 2 bases and the J gene lost 0 bases, with 6 bases spanning the gap. This CDR3 reads CASSLQGSYEQYF. CDR3 bases: TGTGCCAGCAGCTTACAGGGCTCCTACGAGCAGTACTTC.

The chain joins TRBV6-4 to TRBJ1-5, with D maybe TRBD1 (5 bases). CDR3 length equals 13 residues. The ends were cut back, 3 bases at V and 9 bases at J, with 12 bases in the middle. Germline CDR1 MRHNA, CDR2 SNTAGT. CDR3 sequence reads: CASSEGSGTPQHF. The CDR3 nucleotides read TGTGCCAGCAGTGAAGGATCCGGGACGCCCCAGCATTTT.

As DNA, the CDR3 is TGTGCCAGCAGTTTTCGGGAAGGCGGGACCCAGTACTTC. Encoded protein: CASSFREGGTQYF. The chain links TRBV27 to TRBJ2-5, with a weak D call TRBD2 (5 bases). V dropped 3 bases and J dropped 7 bases, with 12 bases sitting between them. This CDR3 has 13 residues. Germline-derived CDR1 and CDR2 are MNHEY and SMNVEV (reference sequence).

CDR3 in amino acids: CASSASFGGVTDTQYF. CDR3 DNA sequence: TGCGCCAGCAGTGCTTCCTTCGGGGGCGTCACAGATACGCAGTATTTT. V gene TRBV10-2 combines with J gene TRBJ2-3; D is perhaps TRBD1 or TRBD2 (6 bases each). CDR1 WSHSY and CDR2 SAAADI come from the germline V gene. The CDR3 runs 16 residues. V lost 4 bases, J lost 2 bases, and 16 bases lay in between.

As for this clone: Within the sample, other DNA sequences also encode this same CDR3. The chain joins TRBV27 to TRBJ1-2, with 9 bases fitting TRBD1. CDR3 length: 13 residues. Germline V CDR1 and CDR2: MNHEY, SMNVEV (reference sequence). Trimming cost V 3 bases and J 5 bases; bases outside gene matches: 1. The CDR3, as DNA: TGTGCCAGCAGTTTGACAGGGGGTTATGGCTACACCTTC. Encoded protein: CASSLTGGYGYTF.

The chain carries TRBV27 and TRBJ2-5, with TRBD1 matching 7 bases. With 8 bases clipped from V and 4 bases from J, the junction kept 28 bases outside the gene matches. The CDR3 spans 20 residues. Germline CDR1 and CDR2: MNHEY and SMNVEV (reference sequence). The CDR3 nucleotides are TGTGCCAGCGCCTACCTACCCCCGGGCTTGACAGGGAGAGTAAGAGAGACCCAGTACTTC. Its protein product is CASAYLPPGLTGRVRETQYF.

This sequence joins TRBV7-6 and TRBJ2-1; 10 positions agree with TRBD2. V lost 0 bases and J lost 0; bases outside the gene matches: 5. The V gene's germline CDR1 is SGHVS and CDR2 FNYEAQ. The CDR3 spans 18 residues. The CDR3 bases are TGTGCCAGCAGCTTAGCTACGTCTAGCGGGAGCTCCTACAATGAGCAGTTCTTC. Protein: CASSLATSSGSSYNEQFF.

The V call is TRBV27, the J call TRBJ2-4; TRBD2 matches at 13 bases. CDR3 length: 19 residues. V shed 5 bases, J shed 0 bases, and the junction held 10 bases outside the gene matches. Germline-derived CDR1 and CDR2 are MNHEY and SMNVEV (reference sequence). The CDR3 region is CASSRSGLAGEIAKNIQYF. DNA for the CDR3: TGTGCCAGCAGTCGTAGTGGACTAGCGGGAGAGATAGCCAAAAACATTCAGTACTTC.

This chain links TRBV5-4 with TRBJ2-3; TRBD2 aligns across 11 bases. CDR3 length: 16 amino acids. V was clipped by 1 base and J by 2 bases; unmatched bases: 3. Germline V gene data show CDR1 as SGHNT and CDR2 as YYREEE (reference sequence). The CDR3 DNA follows: TGTGCCAGCAGCTTGATGACTAGCGGGAACACAGATACGCAGTATTTT. It specifies CASSLMTSGNTDTQYF.

The rearrangement links TRBV30 to TRBJ2-2; D is undetermined. The CDR3 covers 12 residues. The germline gives CDR1 GTSNPN, CDR2 SVGIG (reference sequence). Trimming pared 3 bases from V and 6 bases from J, leaving 8 bases between. DNA of the CDR3: TGTGCCTGGAGCCCCAGCCCCGGGGAGCTGTTTTTT. Translated: CAWSPSPGELFF.

The rearrangement uses TRBV10-3 and TRBJ1-4; D remains ambiguous. The CDR3 consists of 16 residues. Germline loops: CDR1 ENHRY, CDR2 SYGVKD. Trimming took 0 bases from V and 7 from J, leaving 15 bases between them. For the CDR3, the DNA is TGTGCCATCAGTGAGTCGCGTAGGGATGGTGGTGAAAAACTGTTTTTT. It yields the protein CAISESRRDGGEKLFF.

This chain uses TRBV18 with TRBJ1-1, with TRBD1 as a possible D gene (5 bases). The CDR3 covers 14 residues. Germline assignment: CDR1 KGHSH and CDR2 LQKENI. The ends were cut back, 2 bases at V and 3 bases at J, with 10 bases in the middle. The CDR3 region is CASSPAVGDTEAFF. The DNA of the CDR3 is TGTGCCAGCTCACCAGCGGTAGGGGACACTGAAGCTTTCTTT.

V is TRBV2 and J is TRBJ2-7; possible D gene TRBD2, 6 bases. The V gene's germline CDR1 is SNHLY and CDR2 FYNNEI. V was cut by 8 bases and J by 6 bases, with 11 bases left in between. The CDR3 is 11 amino acids. The CDR3 loop reads CASLFGGEQYF. In DNA form, the CDR3 reads TGTGCCAGCCTTTTCGGGGGCGAGCAGTACTTC.

The chain recombines TRBV4-1 with TRBJ2-7; 14 bases map to TRBD2. The V and J ends lost 4 bases and 4 bases, in that order; junction bases with no gene match: 6. This CDR3 has 16 amino acids. From germline, CDR1 is MGHRA and CDR2 YSYEKL. CDR3 coding DNA: TGCGCCAGCAGCCCGACCGGGACTAGCGGGAGTTACGAGCAGTACTTC. Its protein is CASSPTGTSGSYEQYF.

The rearrangement links TRBV4-1 to TRBJ2-7, with D perhaps TRBD2 (6 bases). The CDR3 has 12 residues. The germline V and J ends were trimmed by 4 bases and 6 bases, with 10 bases remaining between them. The germline CDR1 and CDR2 sequences are MGHRA and YSYEKL. The CDR3 DNA follows: TGCGCCAGCAGCCCGCACGGGAGCGAGCAGTACTTC. Its protein is CASSPHGSEQYF.

This chain joins TRBV7-9 and TRBJ2-7; D remains ambiguous. Germline CDR1 and CDR2: SEHNR and FQNEAQ (reference sequence). The germline V and J ends were trimmed by 5 bases and 2 bases, with 13 bases remaining between them. This CDR3 region has 14 residues. The CDR3 DNA reads TGTGCCAGCAGCCCCACGGAACCCCCCTACGAGCAGTACTTC. Residues: CASSPTEPPYEQYF.

This clone was detected only a few times. The chain is built from TRBV7-7 and TRBJ2-5, with D maybe TRBD2 (5 bases). V was cut by 1 base and J by 4 bases, with 10 bases left in between. The CDR3 is 14 amino acids. From germline, CDR1 is SSHAT and CDR2 FNYEAQ (reference sequence). Here the CDR3 DNA reads TGTGCCAGCAGCTTAGACTTGGGGAGAGAGACCCAGTACTTC. Protein product: CASSLDLGRETQYF.

This chain connects TRBV6-5 to TRBJ1-1; 7 nucleotides line up with TRBD1. The CDR3 is made up of 15 amino acids. V was pared by 0 bases and J by 3 bases, with 4 bases of the junction left unmatched. CDR1 and CDR2 from the germline V gene are MNHEY and SVGAGI. CDR3 nucleotide sequence: TGTGCCAGCAGTTACTCAACCAGGGGGGACACTGAAGCTTTCTTT. It translates to CASSYSTRGDTEAFF.

This clone was recorded once. The genes are TRBV19 and TRBJ1-1; D remains unclear. The V and J ends lost 9 bases and 1 base respectively, with 9 bases between them. The germline V gene encodes CDR1 LNHDA and CDR2 SQIVND (reference sequence). The CDR3 runs to 12 residues. Here the CDR3 DNA reads TGTGCCAGCCTCTGGGGGAACACTGAAGCTTTCTTT. Protein product: CASLWGNTEAFF.

V is TRBV7-6 and J is TRBJ2-4; TRBD1 is a possible D gene (6 bases). Between the trimmed V and J ends, which lost 5 bases and 1 base, there was a span of 18 bases. The CDR3 runs to 17 residues. Germline CDR1 SGHVS, CDR2 FNYEAQ. CDR3 DNA sequence: TGTGCCAGCAGCACCGGACAGACGCGCGAGGCCAAAAACATTCAGTACTTC. It is translated as CASSTGQTREAKNIQYF. The full variable domain, in which reference TRBV7-6 and TRBJ2-4 provide the parts outside the CDR3, is GAGVSQSPRYKVTKRGQDVALRCDPISGHVSLYWYRQALGQGPEFLTYFNYEAQQDKSGLPNDRFSAERPEGSISTLTIQRTEQRDSAMYRCASSTGQTREAKNIQYFGAGTRLSVL.

The rearrangement links TRBV29-1 to TRBJ2-2; TRBD1 matches at 8 bases. The CDR3 has 13 amino acids. Germline values: CDR1 SQVTM, CDR2 ANQGSEA. Losses at the gene ends were 4 bases for V and 8 bases for J; bases not matched to a gene: 6. The CDR3 nucleotides are TGCAGCGTTGTGGACAGGGAGGCGGGGGAGCTGTTTTTT. Protein: CSVVDREAGELFF.

V gene TRBV19 combines with J gene TRBJ2-2; TRBD1 or TRBD2 may be the D gene (5 bases each). This CDR3 is built from 16 residues. V lost 2 bases to trimming and J lost 4 bases, with 14 bases between them. Germline V CDR1 and CDR2: LNHDA, SQIVND (reference sequence). The CDR3 bases are TGTGCCAGTAGTATACCCTCAGGGAGTTCCACCGGGGAGCTGTTTTTT. Amino acid sequence: CASSIPSGSSTGELFF.

The rearrangement links TRBV11-2 to TRBJ1-2; D is ambiguous. V was trimmed by 5 bases and J by 7 bases, leaving 17 bases between them. Germline values: CDR1 SGHAT, CDR2 FQNNGV. CDR3 length equals 14 residues. The CDR3 sequence is CASSLRGVTLGYTF. CDR3 nucleotides: TGTGCCAGCAGCCTCAGAGGTGTGACTCTTGGCTACACCTTC.

The rearrangement links TRBV11-2 to TRBJ1-5, with D possibly being TRBD1 (5 bases). The CDR3 loop spans 14 amino acids. The germline V gene has CDR1 SGHAT and CDR2 FQNNGV. Trimming cost V 4 bases and J 5 bases, with 12 bases left between them. In DNA, the CDR3 is TGTGCCAGCAGCTGGGCGCCGGGGGATCAGCCCCAGCATTTT. Translation gives CASSWAPGDQPQHF.

This clone was observed a single time. This chain joins TRBV5-5 and TRBJ2-5; TRBD1 might be the D (6 bases). Germline CDR1 is SGHKS and CDR2 is YYEKEE (reference sequence). V was trimmed by 4 bases and J by 0 bases, leaving 16 bases between them. The length of the CDR3 is 16 residues. CDR3 sequence reads: CASSRQGQSYQETQYF. The CDR3 coding sequence is TGTGCCAGCAGCAGGCAGGGACAATCGTACCAAGAGACCCAGTACTTC. The full variable domain, rest sourced from reference TRBV5-5 and TRBJ2-5, is DAGVTQSPTHLIKTRGQQVTLRCSPISGHKSVSWYQQVLGQGPQFIFQYYEKEERGRGNFPDRFSARQFPNYSSELNVNALLLGDSALYLCASSRQGQSYQETQYFGPGTRLLVL.

The chain recombines TRBV19 with TRBJ2-5; 8 bases are a match to TRBD1. The CDR3 runs 14 residues. J was trimmed by 4 bases and V by 9 bases; bases with no gene match: 10. Germline loops: CDR1 LNHDA, CDR2 SQIVND (reference sequence). CDR3 nucleotides: TGTGCCAGCAGGGGGCGCGATTGGGGAGAGACCCAGTACTTC. This encodes CASRGRDWGETQYF.

The rearrangement links TRBV28 to TRBJ2-5, with D perhaps matching TRBD1 (6 bases). The V gene lost 4 bases and the J gene lost 4 bases, with 13 bases spanning the gap. This CDR3 has 14 residues. Germline CDR1 is MDHEN and CDR2 is SYDVKM. The DNA of the CDR3 is TGTGCCAGCAGTTGGTTGGTACAGGGAGAGACCCAGTACTTC. Protein product: CASSWLVQGETQYF.

The gene calls are TRBV5-4 and TRBJ2-1; D gene ambiguous. Germline CDR1 and CDR2: SGHNT and YYREEE (reference sequence). Trimming removed 2 bases from V and 9 bases from J, with 9 bases in between. The CDR3 extends over 12 amino acids. As DNA, the CDR3 is TGTGCCAGCAGCTTTCAGCGTACTGAGCAGTTCTTC. Its protein is CASSFQRTEQFF.